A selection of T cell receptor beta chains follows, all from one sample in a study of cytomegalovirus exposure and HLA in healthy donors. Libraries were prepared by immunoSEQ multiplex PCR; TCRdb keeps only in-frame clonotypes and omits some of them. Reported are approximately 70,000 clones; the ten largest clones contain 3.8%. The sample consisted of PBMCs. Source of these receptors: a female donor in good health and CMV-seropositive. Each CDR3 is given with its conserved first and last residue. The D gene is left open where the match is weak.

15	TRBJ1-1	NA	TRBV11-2	TGTGCCAGCAGCTCTAACGGGGAACGGAACACTGAAGCTTTCTTT	CASSSNGERNTEAFF
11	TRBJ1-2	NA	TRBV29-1	TGCAGCGGAGGGCAGAACGATGGCTACACCTTC	CSGGQNDGYTF
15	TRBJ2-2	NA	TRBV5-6	TGTGCCAGCAGCAAAAACGACAGGCCACCCCGGGAGCTGTTTTTT	CASSKNDRPPRELFF
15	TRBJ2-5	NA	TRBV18	TGTGCCAGCTCACCCCCGGGACACGGCGGAGAGACCCAGTACTTC	CASSPPGHGGETQYF
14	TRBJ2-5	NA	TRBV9	TGTGCCAGCAGCGTAGGACCGGGGAGGGAGACCCAGTACTTC	CASSVGPGRETQYF
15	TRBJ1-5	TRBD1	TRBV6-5	TGTGCCAGCAGTCCCGGACAGGTCCCAAATCAGCCCCAGCATTTT	CASSPGQVPNQPQHF
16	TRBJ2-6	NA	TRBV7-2	TGTGCCAGCAGCCTAGGGAGTTTATCCGGGGCCAACGTCCTGACTTTC	CASSLGSLSGANVLTF
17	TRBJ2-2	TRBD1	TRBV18	TGTGCCAGCTCACCTACGACAGGGGGCCTGAACACCGGGGAGCTGTTTTTT	CASSPTTGGLNTGELFF
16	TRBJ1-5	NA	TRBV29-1	TGCAGCGTTGAAGATAAGGGGGTTGGGGGCAATCAGCCCCAGCATTTT	CSVEDKGVGGNQPQHF
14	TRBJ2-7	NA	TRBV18	TGTGCCAGCTCACCGTTCCAGGAATCCTACGAGCAGTACTTC	CASSPFQESYEQYF
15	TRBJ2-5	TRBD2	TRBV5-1	TGCGCCAGCAGCTTGGTTTCGGGGGGTGGAGAGACCCAGTACTTC	CASSLVSGGGETQYF
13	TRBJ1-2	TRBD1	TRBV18	TGTGCCAGCTCACGTGACAGGGACTATGGCTACACCTTC	CASSRDRDYGYTF
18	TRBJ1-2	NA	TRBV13	TGTGCCAGCAAAAAGTGGGGGGCGGGGGCCCTCGCTAACTATGGCTACACCTTC	CASKKWGAGALANYGYTF
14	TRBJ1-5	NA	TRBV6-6	TGTGCCAGCAGTTTGGGGCAGGGGATCCAGCCCCAGCATTTT	CASSLGQGIQPQHF
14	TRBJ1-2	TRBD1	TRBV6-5	TGTGCCAGCAGTTTCTTGGACAGGGTCCATGGCTACACCTTC	CASSFLDRVHGYTF
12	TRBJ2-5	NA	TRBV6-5	TGTGCCAGCAGTTACTCGCGAGAGACCCAGTACTTC	CASSYSRETQYF
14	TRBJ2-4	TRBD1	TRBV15	TGTGCCACCAGCCGCCGGAACAGGGGACAGGGCCAGTACTTC	CATSRRNRGQGQYF
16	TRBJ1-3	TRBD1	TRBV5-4	TGTGCCAGCAGCAATGGAGGGACAGGCTTTAGAAACACCATATATTTT	CASSNGGTGFRNTIYF
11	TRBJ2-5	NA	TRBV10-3	TGTGCCACCCGTCAGCAAGAGACCCAGTACTTC	CATRQQETQYF
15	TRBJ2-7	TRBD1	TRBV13	TGTGCCAGCAGCTCCACGGGACAGGGGGCCCGCGAGCAGTACTTC	CASSSTGQGAREQYF
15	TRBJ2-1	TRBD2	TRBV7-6	TGTGCCAGCAGCCCGGGACTAGCGGGGGCCGTTGAGCAGTTCTTC	CASSPGLAGAVEQFF
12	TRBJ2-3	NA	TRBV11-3	TGTGCCAGCACGGGGGGCACAGATACGCAGTATTTT	CASTGGTDTQYF
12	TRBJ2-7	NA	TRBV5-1	TGCGCCAGCAGCTTGGATCACTACGAGCAGTACTTC	CASSLDHYEQYF
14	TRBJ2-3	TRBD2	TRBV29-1	TGCAGCGTTGATGGGACTAGCGGGTCCTATACGCAGTATTTT	CSVDGTSGSYTQYF
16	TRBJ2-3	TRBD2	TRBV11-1	TGTGCCAGCAGCTCTACTAGCGGGGGGGCCACAGATACGCAGTATTTT	CASSSTSGGATDTQYF
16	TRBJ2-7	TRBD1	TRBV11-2	TGTGCCAGCAGCCTGAGAACCGGGACAGGGACCTACGAGCAGTACTTC	CASSLRTGTGTYEQYF
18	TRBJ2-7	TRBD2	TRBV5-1	TGCGCCAGCAGCCCAGGGACGGTAAGGACTAGCGGGAATCACGAGCAGTACTTC	CASSPGTVRTSGNHEQYF
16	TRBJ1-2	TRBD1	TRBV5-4	TGTGCCAGCAGCTGGGAGACAGGGTCCCCTAACTATGGCTACACCTTC	CASSWETGSPNYGYTF
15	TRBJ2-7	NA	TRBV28	TGTGCCAGCCCGCCGCACCGTAGCGGTCCCCACGAGCAGTACTTC	CASPPHRSGPHEQYF
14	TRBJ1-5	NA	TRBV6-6	TGTGCCAGCAGTTACGACGGTCTAGGTCAGCCCCAGCATTTT	CASSYDGLGQPQHF